The 15 T cell receptor beta chains below were found in one sample sequenced in a study of blood T cell repertoires in COVID-19 (dated by TCRdb to about 2020). To prepare the library, the immunoSEQ multiplex PCR assay was applied. Held by TCRdb, this immuneACCESS table contains in-frame sequences only and omits some clones. Under half of the omission traces to an unresolved V gene where checked; the cause of the rest is unknown. This sample is represented by 200,000 to 250,000 clones; about 90% of them were singletons. The ten largest clones represent around 6% of the sample. The sample consisted of PBMCs or T cells enriched from blood (not recorded which). These receptors were collected from a young woman with acute COVID-19.

The rearrangement joins TRBV7-6 to TRBJ1-1; D gene uncertain. The ends were cut back, 5 bases at V and 0 bases at J, with 7 bases in the middle. Germline loops: CDR1 SGHVS, CDR2 FNYEAQ. This CDR3 spans 13 amino acids. This chain's CDR3 is CASSQQLNTEAFF. The CDR3 coding sequence is TGTGCCAGCAGCCAACAGCTGAACACTGAAGCTTTCTTT.

This chain joins TRBV12-3 or TRBV12-4 and TRBJ2-1, with TRBD2 as a possible D gene (6 bases). The CDR3 contains 13 residues. V was trimmed by 2 bases and J by 4 bases, leaving 6 bases between them. The CDR3 here is CASSLRGYNEQFF. As DNA, the CDR3 is TGTGCCAGCAGTTTACGGGGGTACAATGAGCAGTTCTTC.

V usage is TRBV21-1 and J usage is TRBJ2-7; TRBD2 is the table's D call, not checked against the DNA. TRBV21-1 has pseudogene status. The CDR3 consists of 16 residues. CDR3 residues: CASSKSIGGSHYEQYF. The CDR3 DNA follows: TGTGCCAGCAGCAAATCTATCGGAGGTTCTCACTACGAGCAGTACTTC.

V is TRBV4-3 and J is TRBJ2-3; 7 nucleotides line up with TRBD2. CDR3 size: 15 residues. Germline trimming cut 5 bases from V and 2 bases from J; bases unmatched to any gene: 7. Germline V CDR1 and CDR2: LGHNA, YSLEER. CDR3 nucleotides: TGCGCCAGCAGCTACGGGAGGAAGCACACAGATACGCAGTATTTT. Protein sequence: CASSYGRKHTDTQYF.

This chain joins TRBV5-1 and TRBJ1-4; D unclear. This CDR3 comprises 15 residues. Germline V lookup: CDR1 SGHRS, CDR2 YFSETQ. Trimming shortened V by 3 bases and J by 8 bases, and 17 bases separated the two germline ends. The CDR3 spells CASSSGLRIGEKLFF. The DNA of the CDR3 is TGCGCCAGCAGCTCAGGACTCAGAATAGGGGAAAAACTGTTTTTT.

This chain connects TRBV5-6 to TRBJ1-1; D is undetermined. The CDR3 is made up of 15 amino acids. V shed 3 bases and J shed 1 base, with 13 bases lying between them. Germline values: CDR1 SGHDT, CDR2 YYEEEE. CDR3 residues: CASSSPEVGNTEAFF. The CDR3 nucleotides read TGTGCCAGCAGCTCCCCGGAGGTGGGGAACACTGAAGCTTTCTTT.

This clone was picked up one time. The genes are TRBV9 and TRBJ1-1, with a possible D match to TRBD1 (5 bases). V lost 0 bases to trimming and J lost 0 bases, with 12 bases between them. This CDR3 has 16 amino acids. Germline CDR1 is SGDLS and CDR2 is YYNGEE. The CDR3, as DNA: TGTGCCAGCAGCGTAGTAGTGACAGCGATGAACACTGAAGCTTTCTTT. Amino acid sequence: CASSVVVTAMNTEAFF.

This rearrangement joins TRBV29-1 to TRBJ1-1; 7 nucleotides align to TRBD1. Germline V lookup: CDR1 SQVTM, CDR2 ANQGSEA. Trimming removed 6 bases from V and 6 bases from J; junction bases left unmatched: 10. The CDR3 runs to 13 residues. The CDR3 region is CSVDDRAGAEAFF. The CDR3 DNA reads as TGCAGCGTCGACGACAGGGCAGGCGCTGAAGCTTTCTTT. The complete variable domain, with remaining parts taken from reference TRBV29-1 and TRBJ1-1, reads SAVISQKPSRDICQRGTSLTIQCQVDSQVTMMFWYRQQPGQSLTLIATANQGSEATYESGFVIDKFPISRPNLTFSTLTVSNMSPEDSSIYLCSVDDRAGAEAFFGQGTRLTVV.

This clone appeared once. The chain employs TRBV27 and TRBJ1-1, with 7 nucleotides matching TRBD1. CDR1 is MNHEY, CDR2 SMNVEV, per germline (reference sequence). The CDR3 is made up of 15 amino acids. J lost 1 base, V lost 3 bases, and 5 bases had no gene match. The CDR3 spells CASSFQGGTNTEAFF. In DNA, the CDR3 is TGTGCCAGCAGTTTTCAGGGGGGCACGAACACTGAAGCTTTCTTT.

CDR3 residues: CASSPATGGHEQYF. In DNA form, the CDR3 reads TGTGCCAGCTCACCTGCGACAGGGGGCCACGAGCAGTACTTC. The chain is built from TRBV18 and TRBJ2-7; 10 bases agree with TRBD1. The CDR3 is 14 amino acids. The J segment lost 5 bases and the V segment lost 3 bases, leaving 4 bases of the junction unmatched. From germline, CDR1 is KGHSH and CDR2 LQKENI.

The V and J genes are TRBV25-1 and TRBJ2-1; D is undetermined. The germline gives CDR1 MGHDK, CDR2 SYGVNS. The CDR3 totals 16 residues. Trimming stripped 4 bases from V and 0 bases from J, with 13 bases between. The CDR3 here is CASSAPAPSSYNEQFF. The CDR3 nucleotides read TGTGCCAGCAGTGCCCCAGCGCCGAGCTCCTACAATGAGCAGTTCTTC.

This chain links TRBV11-2 with TRBJ2-1; tentatively, D is TRBD2 (6 bases). The germline V gene encodes CDR1 SGHAT and CDR2 FQNNGV. The CDR3 is made up of 13 amino acids. Trimming left V 1 base short and J 8 bases short, with 9 bases between. The CDR3 DNA reads as TGTGCCAGCAGCTTAGGACTAGGCGATGAGCAGTTCTTC. It codes for CASSLGLGDEQFF.

The rearrangement uses TRBV7-8 and TRBJ2-7; D unclear. This CDR3 is 14 amino acids long. Deletions cut 3 bases from V and 6 bases from J, with 15 bases between. In germline, CDR1 is SGHVS, CDR2 FQNEAQ. The CDR3 DNA sequence: TGTGCCAGCAGCTTTGGTGGGCGCGTCTTCGAGCAGTACTTC. Translating gives CASSFGGRVFEQYF.

The chain is built from TRBV28 and TRBJ2-4; perhaps TRBD2 as D (6 bases). V was pared by 5 bases and J by 4 bases, with 12 bases between. The CDR3 consists of 14 residues. Per the germline V gene, CDR1 is MDHEN and CDR2 is SYDVKM. The DNA of the CDR3 is TGTGCCAGCAGTCCGCCTGGGGGGAAAAACATTCAGTACTTC. Its translation: CASSPPGGKNIQYF.

The J gene is TRBJ1-2, the V gene TRBV28; 7 bases are shared with TRBD1. After removal of 6 bases from V and 6 bases from J, the junction contained 7 bases not matched to a gene. Germline V gene sequence: CDR1 MDHEN, CDR2 SYDVKM. This CDR3 is 13 amino acids long. CDR3 sequence reads: CASRSRTGDGYTF. CDR3 sequence (DNA): TGTGCCAGCAGATCTCGGACAGGAGATGGCTACACCTTC.